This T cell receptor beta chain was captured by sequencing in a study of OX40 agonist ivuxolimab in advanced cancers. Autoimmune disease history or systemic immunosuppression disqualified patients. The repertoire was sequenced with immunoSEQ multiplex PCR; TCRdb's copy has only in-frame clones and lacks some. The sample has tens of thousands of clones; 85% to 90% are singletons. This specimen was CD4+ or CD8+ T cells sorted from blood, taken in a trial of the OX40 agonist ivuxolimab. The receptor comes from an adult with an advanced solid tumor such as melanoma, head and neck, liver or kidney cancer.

CDR3 sequence: CASSQVLDEQFF. The CDR3 DNA reads as TGCGCCAGCAGCCAAGTTCTCGATGAGCAGTTCTTC. The chain links TRBV4-1 to TRBJ2-1; no definite D call. There are 12 residues in the CDR3. Trimming shortened V by 1 base and J by 8 bases, and 6 bases separated the two germline ends. Germline V gene data show CDR1 as MGHRA and CDR2 as YSYEKL.